Listed here is a single T cell receptor (beta chain). Germline assignment: CDR1 SEHNR and CDR2 FQNEAQ (reference sequence). This CDR3 comprises 16 residues. Trimming cost V 4 bases and J 1 base; bases outside gene matches: 9. These data are taken from a study of blood T cell repertoires in COVID-19. Study-level information: Acute and convalescent COVID-19 specimens originated in the United States, Italy and Spain. T cells, B-cell-depleted T cells, or PBMCs provided the cDNA or gDNA that served as material.

Original processing methods: Scientists estimated how many nucleated cells there were by amplifying reference gene primers. Sequencing was performed with immunoSEQ multiplex PCR; in TCRdb, only in-frame clones are kept and a portion is missing. The V and J calls and clone size were taken over from that table, and D and trimming were inferred from the DNA. This sample has approximately 500,000 clones, with around nine tenths found just once. Those enrolled in Seattle joined during active infection and were followed longitudinally afterward. The V call is TRBV7-9, the J call TRBJ2-5; 7 nucleotides match TRBD2. The receptor was derived from a woman between 50 and 59 years old with COVID-19, enrolled during active disease. Input material: peripheral blood. The CDR3: CASSSKRGGPQETQYF. The DNA for the CDR3 is TGTGCCAGCAGCTCCAAGCGGGGAGGGCCCCAAGAGACCCAGTACTTC.